This TCR beta chain was captured by sequencing in a study of blood T cell repertoires in COVID-19. The wider study: Acute-phase and convalescent COVID-19 samples originated in the United States, Italy and Spain. T cells, B-cell-depleted T cells, or PBMCs provided the cDNA or gDNA that served as material.

Trimming removed 3 bases at V and 6 bases at J, with 15 bases between. CDR1 is ENHRY, CDR2 SYGVKD, per germline. The CDR3 spans 14 residues. In the study's own analysis: Scientists estimated how many nucleated cells there were by amplifying reference gene primers. The protocol was immunoSEQ multiplex PCR, while the TCRdb copy is restricted to in-frame clones and leaves out a portion. V, J and clone size are those of that table, while D and trimming were read from the DNA. Of approximately 290,000 clones in the sample, approximately 92% were seen once. The receptor was derived from a young woman who had recovered from COVID-19. The sequencing sample was made of PBMCs or T cells enriched from blood (not recorded which). This chain uses TRBV10-3 with TRBJ2-7; perhaps TRBD2 as D (6 bases). The CDR3 DNA sequence: TGTGCCATCAGTGAAATGGAGGGGATTCCCGAGCAGTACTTC. Protein: CAISEMEGIPEQYF.